The TCR beta chain under discussion was sequenced for a study of shared clonotypes between healthy human individuals. Some clones are missing from TCRdb's copy, which holds only in-frame ones; the method was immunoSEQ multiplex PCR. The sample lists fewer than 500,000 clones; approximately 79% were seen once. With 3 bases removed from V and 4 bases from J, the gap between germline ends came to 10 bases. Germline assignment: CDR1 GTSNPN and CDR2 SVGIG (reference sequence). This CDR3 has 12 residues. The J gene is TRBJ2-7, the V gene TRBV30; D is possibly TRBD2 (5 bases). The sequencing input was PBMCs. This receptor was obtained from a woman in her thirties or forties in good health. Some clones in this sample may be carry-over from other donors' samples. DNA of the CDR3: TGTGCCTGGAGCTTCGAGGGATACGAGCAGTACTTC. Protein sequence: CAWSFEGYEQYF.